The present TCR beta chain was sequenced within a study of STAT5B mutations in CD4+ large granular lymphocyte leukemia. Study-wide context: Healthy donors showed HLA-associated enrichment of the CDR3 'QG' motif. Study observations and caveats: Patient CD4-sorted repertoires looked more clonal than healthy CD4+ repertoires, even without putative leukemic clones.

With respect to this clone: Its antigen is as yet unknown.

This CDR3 is 11 amino acids long. The germline V gene has CDR1 KGHSH and CDR2 LQKENI. Trimming took 3 bases from V and 11 from J, leaving 8 bases between them. Original methodology: Lowest detectable productive clonotype frequency was 2.59 x 10-5. This table comes from immunoSEQ multiplex PCR, and its TCRdb copy is limited to in-frame clones, with some not included. V, J and clone size derive from that table, while D and trimming were established from the DNA sequence. The sample shows about 35,000 clones, about 65% of them seen only once. Sequenced material: CD4+ T cells from blood buffy coats. The TCR sequence derives from a human donor in good health. The chain recombines TRBV18 with TRBJ2-1; D is unclear. The CDR3 loop is CASSPHQKQFF. CDR3 in DNA: TGTGCCAGCTCACCCCACCAAAAGCAGTTCTTC.